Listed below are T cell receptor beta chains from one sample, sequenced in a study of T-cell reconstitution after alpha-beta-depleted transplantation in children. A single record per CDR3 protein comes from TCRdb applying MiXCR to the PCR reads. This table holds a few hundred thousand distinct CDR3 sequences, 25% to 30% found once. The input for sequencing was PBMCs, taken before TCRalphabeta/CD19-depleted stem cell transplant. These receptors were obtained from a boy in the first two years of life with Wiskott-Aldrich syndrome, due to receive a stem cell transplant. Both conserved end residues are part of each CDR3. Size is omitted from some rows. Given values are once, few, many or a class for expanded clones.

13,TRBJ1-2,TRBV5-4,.,CASSQTGSGGYTF
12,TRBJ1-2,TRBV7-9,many,CASTRTGGGYTF
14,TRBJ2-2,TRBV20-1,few,CSASGTSGIGELFF
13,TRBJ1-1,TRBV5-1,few,CASSWVDGTEAFF
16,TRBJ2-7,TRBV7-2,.,CASSPLYRLAGSEQYF
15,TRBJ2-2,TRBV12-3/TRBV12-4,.,CASSARQGNTGELFF
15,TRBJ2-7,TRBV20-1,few,CSARDPGSGPYEQYF
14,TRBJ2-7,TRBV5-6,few,CASSPTGTGAEQYF
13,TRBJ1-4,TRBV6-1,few,CASSGWTGEKLFF
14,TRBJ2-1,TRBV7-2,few,CASSLYAAYNEQFF
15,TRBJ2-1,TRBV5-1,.,CASSFPGGWYNEQFF
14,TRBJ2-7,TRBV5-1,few,CASSNRDRGHEQYF
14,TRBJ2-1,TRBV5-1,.,CASGLASSYNEQFF
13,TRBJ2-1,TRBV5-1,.,CASKRYGRTEQFF